This T cell receptor (beta chain) derives from a study of T cells in women clearing cervical HPV infection. Study at large: Controls gave blood once infection was undetectable; cases at lesion identification.

The table came from immunoSEQ multiplex PCR; TCRdb's copy has only in-frame clones and leaves some out. The listing contains around 28,000 clones. MY09/MY11 PCR detected cervical HPV DNA; dot-blot assigned genotypes. Germline lookup yields CDR1 DFQATT and CDR2 SNEGSKA (reference sequence). The CDR3 sequence is 17 residues long. The V end lost 0 bases, the J end lost 1 base, and 15 bases lay between the germline ends. Note on this clone: The read ends 3 residues before the CDR3 terminus; that terminus is restored from the germline J gene.

The receptor's source is a woman aged 18 to 69 with a cervical HPV16 infection that either progressed to CIN3+ or cleared (not recorded which). The sequenced material came from blood buffy coat. The V gene is TRBV20-1, the J gene TRBJ2-2; perhaps TRBD2 as D (6 bases). The CDR3 protein is CSARDRGWAGNTGELFF. The sequenced part of the CDR3 DNA is TGCAGTGCTAGAGATCGGGGGTGGGCAGGGAACACCGGGGAG.